A single sample gave rise to the 16 T cell receptor beta chains below, sequenced in a study of blood T cell repertoires in COVID-19. TCRdb's copy holds only in-frame clones and misses some; the assay was immunoSEQ multiplex PCR. The data hold around 280,000 clones, with 85% to 90% observed a single time. The sequenced sample was peripheral blood. These receptors originate from a young woman with COVID-19, enrolled during active disease.

The chain carries TRBV19 and TRBJ1-1; no firm D call. The CDR3 contains 12 residues. The V and J ends lost 7 bases and 2 bases respectively, with 8 bases between them. Germline V gene sequence: CDR1 LNHDA, CDR2 SQIVND (reference sequence). The DNA for the CDR3 is TGTGCCAGTATTGAGGGAAACACTGAAGCTTTCTTT. It is translated as CASIEGNTEAFF.

This rearrangement joins TRBV7-9 to TRBJ1-2; no reliable D call. The V and J ends lost 4 bases and 8 bases respectively, with 11 bases between them. Germline V CDR1 and CDR2: SEHNR, FQNEAQ (reference sequence). The CDR3 is 12 amino acids. CDR3 in amino acids: CASSYWARGYTF. CDR3 nucleotide sequence: TGTGCCAGCAGCTACTGGGCTCGGGGCTACACCTTC.

The V call is TRBV6-4, the J call TRBJ2-7; unclear D gene. From germline, CDR1 is MRHNA and CDR2 SNTAGT. V lost 2 bases to trimming and J lost 12 bases, with 5 bases between them. This CDR3 has 9 residues. The CDR3 DNA follows: TGTGCCAGCAGTGACCCTCTGTACTTC. Its translation is CASSDPLYF.

The genes are TRBV9 and TRBJ2-7; D may be TRBD2 (5 bases). The ends were cut back, 3 bases at V and 0 bases at J, with 13 bases in the middle. CDR3 length: 15 amino acids. CDR1 SGDLS and CDR2 YYNGEE come from the germline V gene. The CDR3 DNA reads TGTGCCAGCAGCGGCCGGGATGCCAGCTCCTACGAGCAGTACTTC. Translating gives CASSGRDASSYEQYF.

The chain recombines TRBV6-4 with TRBJ1-5; D remains unclear. This CDR3 spans 13 amino acids. Germline CDR1 reads MRHNA; CDR2 reads SNTAGT. The V end was cut by 6 bases, the J end by 2 bases, with 8 bases between. The CDR3 bases are TGTGCCAGCAGCCAGCAGGGCAATCAGCCCCAGCATTTT. Protein: CASSQQGNQPQHF.

This chain joins TRBV9 and TRBJ2-3, with 7 bases lining up with TRBD2. The CDR3 runs to 15 residues. The J segment lost 2 bases and the V segment lost 0 bases, leaving 3 bases of the junction unmatched. Per germline, CDR1 SGDLS and CDR2 YYNGEE. The CDR3: CASSVAGGNTDTQYF. CDR3 nucleotides: TGTGCCAGCAGCGTAGCCGGGGGGAACACAGATACGCAGTATTTT.

CDR3 residues: CASSLRSGRGPQETQYF. DNA for the CDR3: TGTGCCAGCAGCTTAAGGTCCGGCAGGGGCCCCCAAGAGACCCAGTACTTC. The rearrangement links TRBV7-9 to TRBJ2-5; D possibly corresponds to TRBD1 (6 bases). The CDR3 sequence is 17 residues long. The V end was cut by 2 bases, the J end by 1 base, with 17 bases between. Germline V gives CDR1 SEHNR, CDR2 FQNEAQ (reference sequence).

This chain links TRBV10-1 with TRBJ2-2; a weak D match, TRBD1 (5 bases). The CDR3 sequence is 14 residues long. Trimming pared 2 bases from V and 1 base from J, leaving 5 bases between. Germline CDR1 and CDR2: WNHNN and SYGVQD (reference sequence). CDR3 DNA sequence: TGCGCCAGCAGTGAGCAGGGGAACACCGGGGAGCTGTTTTTT. Translating gives CASSEQGNTGELFF.

The rearrangement uses TRBV30 and TRBJ1-1; D perhaps matches TRBD1 (5 bases). The CDR3 covers 14 residues. Germline lookup yields CDR1 GTSNPN and CDR2 SVGIG (reference sequence). V lost 0 bases and J 4 bases, leaving 12 bases between the germline ends. CDR3 sequence reads: CAWSVGRGGTEAFF. Here the CDR3 DNA reads TGTGCCTGGAGTGTCGGGCGGGGGGGCACTGAAGCTTTCTTT.

The rearrangement uses TRBV28 and TRBJ1-2, with TRBD1 identical over 12 bases. Germline trimming cut 5 bases from V and 6 bases from J; bases unmatched to any gene: 4. The CDR3 has 14 amino acids. Germline-derived CDR1 and CDR2 are MDHEN and SYDVKM. CDR3 amino acids: CASSPGTGGHGYTF. The CDR3 coding sequence is TGTGCCAGCAGTCCCGGGACAGGGGGCCATGGCTACACCTTC.

This clone showed up just once. The chain combines TRBV24-1 with TRBJ2-5, with D perhaps matching TRBD1 (6 bases). The CDR3 contains 18 residues. Germline CDR1 KGHDR, CDR2 SFDVKD. The V end was cut by 8 bases, the J end by 2 bases, with 26 bases between. CDR3 amino acids: CATTSCRGPWSLQETQYF. The CDR3 DNA is TGTGCCACCACCTCATGCAGGGGCCCGTGGTCCCTTCAAGAGACCCAGTACTTC.

The J gene is TRBJ1-1, the V gene TRBV30; 7 nucleotides agree with TRBD1. The CDR3 sequence is 17 residues long. J was trimmed by 4 bases and V by 0 bases; bases with no gene match: 14. In germline, CDR1 is GTSNPN, CDR2 SVGIG (reference sequence). The CDR3 region is CAWSVRFGRGRFTEAFF. DNA for the CDR3: TGTGCCTGGAGTGTACGGTTCGGCAGGGGGAGGTTCACTGAAGCTTTCTTT.

V is TRBV6-6 and J is TRBJ1-6, with D possibly matching TRBD1 (5 bases). Germline V gene data show CDR1 as MNHNY and CDR2 as SVGAGI (reference sequence). Trimming cost V 5 bases and J 4 bases, with 18 bases left between them. The CDR3 spans 17 residues. Here the CDR3 DNA reads TGTGCCAGCAGTCCGTTTCGGCAGGGTTTTTATAATTCACCCCTCCACTTT. It translates to CASSPFRQGFYNSPLHF.

This clone was detected only a few times. V gene TRBV7-8 combines with J gene TRBJ1-2; 7 positions agree with TRBD1. The CDR3 totals 13 residues. CDR1 SGHVS and CDR2 FQNEAQ come from the germline V gene. The J segment lost 8 bases and the V segment lost 5 bases, leaving 8 bases of the junction unmatched. The CDR3 bases are TGTGCCAGCAGCCCCGGGACAGTACTGGGCTACACCTTC. Translating gives CASSPGTVLGYTF. Supplemented by reference TRBV7-8 and TRBJ1-2, the full variable domain reads GAGVSQSPRYKVAKRGQDVALRCDPISGHVSLFWYQQALGQGPEFLTYFQNEAQLDKSGLPSDRFFAERPEGSVSTLKIQRTQQEDSAVYLCASSPGTVLGYTFGSGTRLTVV.

CDR3 residues: CASRRQGSGPSEQYF. The CDR3 region has the DNA TGTGCCAGCAGACGACAGGGGTCGGGACCATCAGAGCAGTACTTC. The chain uses TRBV6-5 and TRBJ2-7, with 8 bases matching TRBD1. Germline loops: CDR1 MNHEY, CDR2 SVGAGI. The junction had 14 bases not matched to a gene; V was cut back by 6 bases and J by 7 bases. The CDR3 runs to 15 residues.

The V gene is TRBV3-1 (or the pseudogene TRBV3-2), the J gene TRBJ1-3; no definite D call. Looked up from germline, CDR1 is LGHDT and CDR2 is YNNKEL (reference sequence). The CDR3 has 15 residues. V was shortened by 4 bases and J by 0 bases, with 10 bases between the two germline ends. In nucleotides, the CDR3 is TGTGCCAGCAGCCCGTCCGGGAGCTCTGGAAACACCATATATTTT. As protein: CASSPSGSSGNTIYF.